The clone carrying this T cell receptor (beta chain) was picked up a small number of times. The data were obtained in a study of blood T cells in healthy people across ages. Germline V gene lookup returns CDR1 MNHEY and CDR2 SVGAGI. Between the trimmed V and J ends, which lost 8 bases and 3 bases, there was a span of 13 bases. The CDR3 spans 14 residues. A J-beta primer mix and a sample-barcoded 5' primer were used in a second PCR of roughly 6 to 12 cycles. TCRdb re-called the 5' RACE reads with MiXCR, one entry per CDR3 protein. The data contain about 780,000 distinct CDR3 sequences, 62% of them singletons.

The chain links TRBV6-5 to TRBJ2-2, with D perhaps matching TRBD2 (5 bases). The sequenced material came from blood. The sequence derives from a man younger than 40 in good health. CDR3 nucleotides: TGTGCCAGCCGAGGAGGCGCGGACACCGGGGAGCTGTTTTTT. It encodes CASRGGADTGELFF.